A selection of T cell receptor beta chains follows, all from one sample in a study of Ad26.COV2.S vaccination and SARS-CoV-2 variants. Method: immunoSEQ multiplex PCR; TCRdb's copy keeps in-frame clones and lacks some. The sample has around 340,000 clones, 86% seen once. Sequenced here: peripheral blood, sampled in a trial of Ad26.COV2.S vaccine versus placebo. These receptors were collected from a person between 18 and 65 years old who received the Ad26.COV2.S COVID-19 vaccine or a placebo. The CDR3 runs from the conserved cysteine through the conserved F or W. Each record gives: V gene, clone size, D gene, J gene, CDR3 protein, CDR3 DNA. A D gene is named only where the DNA matches it firmly. For some rows the clone size is stated as once, few or many, or as a class when expanded; others skip it.

V gene: TRBV4-1; clone size: NA; D gene: TRBD2; J gene: TRBJ2-4; CDR3 protein: CASSQVLAGGLKNIQYF; CDR3 DNA: TGCGCCAGCAGCCAAGTCCTAGCGGGAGGGTTGAAAAACATTCAGTACTTC
V gene: TRBV5-1; clone size: few; D gene: NA; J gene: TRBJ2-6; CDR3 protein: CASSHKQGVGANVLTF; CDR3 DNA: TGCGCCAGCAGCCACAAACAGGGTGTGGGGGCCAACGTCCTGACTTTC
V gene: TRBV7-9; clone size: NA; D gene: TRBD1; J gene: TRBJ2-7; CDR3 protein: CASSPYLGQGGGKMHEQYF; CDR3 DNA: TGTGCCAGCAGCCCTTATTTAGGACAGGGTGGTGGAAAAATGCACGAGCAGTACTTC
V gene: TRBV10-3; clone size: NA; D gene: TRBD2; J gene: TRBJ2-1; CDR3 protein: CAITSGGLNEQFF; CDR3 DNA: TGTGCCATCACTAGCGGGGGGCTCAATGAGCAGTTCTTC
V gene: TRBV5-1; clone size: NA; D gene: TRBD1; J gene: TRBJ2-7; CDR3 protein: CASSWTGTYEQYF; CDR3 DNA: TGCGCCAGCTCCTGGACAGGGACCTACGAGCAGTACTTC
V gene: TRBV5-5; clone size: NA; D gene: NA; J gene: TRBJ2-2; CDR3 protein: CASSARGDGELFF; CDR3 DNA: TGTGCCAGCAGCGCCAGGGGGGACGGGGAGCTGTTTTTT
V gene: TRBV7-9; clone size: NA; D gene: NA; J gene: TRBJ1-1; CDR3 protein: CASSSSGTMNTEAFF; CDR3 DNA: TGTGCCAGCAGCTCCTCCGGGACAATGAACACTGAAGCTTTCTTT
V gene: TRBV9; clone size: NA; D gene: NA; J gene: TRBJ2-6; CDR3 protein: CASSVDLEAPSGANVLTF; CDR3 DNA: TGTGCCAGCAGCGTAGATCTCGAGGCCCCCTCTGGGGCCAACGTCCTGACTTTC
V gene: TRBV7-2; clone size: NA; D gene: NA; J gene: TRBJ1-2; CDR3 protein: CASSLDVGYNYGYTF; CDR3 DNA: TGTGCCAGCAGCTTAGACGTCGGATATAACTATGGCTACACCTTC
V gene: TRBV7-8; clone size: NA; D gene: NA; J gene: TRBJ2-2; CDR3 protein: CASHYGTNTGELFF; CDR3 DNA: TGTGCCAGCCACTATGGGACGAACACCGGGGAGCTGTTTTTT
V gene: TRBV4-3; clone size: NA; D gene: TRBD1; J gene: TRBJ1-2; CDR3 protein: CASSPGRQGGRVYGYTF; CDR3 DNA: TGCGCCAGCAGCCCCGGAAGACAGGGGGGCAGGGTCTATGGCTACACCTTC
V gene: TRBV29-1; clone size: NA; D gene: TRBD1; J gene: TRBJ2-7; CDR3 protein: CSVGQGVLEQYF; CDR3 DNA: TGCAGCGTCGGACAGGGGGTCTTAGAGCAGTACTTC
V gene: TRBV7-9; clone size: few; D gene: NA; J gene: TRBJ2-7; CDR3 protein: CASSLEVGGFGEQYF; CDR3 DNA: TGTGCCAGCAGCTTAGAGGTCGGCGGATTCGGCGAGCAGTACTTC
V gene: TRBV3-1/TRBV3-2; clone size: NA; D gene: TRBD1; J gene: TRBJ1-1; CDR3 protein: CASSWDRRNTEAFF; CDR3 DNA: TGTGCCAGCAGCTGGGACAGGAGGAACACTGAAGCTTTCTTT
V gene: TRBV28; clone size: NA; D gene: TRBD1; J gene: TRBJ1-1; CDR3 protein: CASSLGQGAMGTEAFF; CDR3 DNA: TGTGCCAGCAGTTTAGGACAGGGGGCTATGGGCACTGAAGCTTTCTTT
V gene: TRBV28; clone size: NA; D gene: NA; J gene: TRBJ2-2; CDR3 protein: CASGRTGELFF; CDR3 DNA: TGTGCCAGCGGGAGGACCGGGGAGCTGTTTTTT
V gene: TRBV3-1/TRBV3-2; clone size: few; D gene: NA; J gene: TRBJ1-1; CDR3 protein: CASSHLRNGEGAFF; CDR3 DNA: TGTGCCAGCAGCCATCTTAGGAACGGGGAGGGAGCTTTCTTT
V gene: TRBV5-1; clone size: NA; D gene: NA; J gene: TRBJ2-7; CDR3 protein: CASSLDASAYEQYF; CDR3 DNA: TGCGCCAGCAGCCTAGACGCCAGCGCCTACGAGCAGTACTTC
V gene: TRBV10-3; clone size: NA; D gene: TRBD1; J gene: TRBJ1-6; CDR3 protein: CAIRGTGGDSPLHF; CDR3 DNA: TGTGCCATCAGGGGGACAGGGGGAGATTCACCCCTCCACTTT
V gene: TRBV27; clone size: NA; D gene: TRBD1; J gene: TRBJ1-2; CDR3 protein: CASSKWGQSGNYGYTF; CDR3 DNA: TGTGCCAGCAGTAAATGGGGACAGAGTGGTAACTATGGCTACACCTTC
V gene: TRBV10-3; clone size: NA; D gene: NA; J gene: TRBJ2-7; CDR3 protein: CAIRPGLHTYEQYF; CDR3 DNA: TGTGCCATCAGACCCGGGCTCCACACCTACGAGCAGTACTTC
V gene: TRBV5-5; clone size: NA; D gene: TRBD1; J gene: TRBJ2-7; CDR3 protein: CASSLEDRGYEQYF; CDR3 DNA: TGTGCCAGCAGCTTGGAGGACAGGGGCTACGAGCAGTACTTC
V gene: TRBV10-3; clone size: NA; D gene: TRBD1; J gene: TRBJ1-1; CDR3 protein: CAISGSRDRGLTEAFF; CDR3 DNA: TGTGCCATCAGTGGGTCCCGAGACAGGGGGCTGACTGAAGCTTTCTTT
V gene: TRBV16; clone size: NA; D gene: NA; J gene: TRBJ2-7; CDR3 protein: CASSQNPLGGRHYEQYF; CDR3 DNA: TGTGCCAGCAGCCAAAACCCTTTGGGGGGCCGCCACTACGAGCAGTACTTC
V gene: TRBV28; clone size: NA; D gene: NA; J gene: TRBJ1-2; CDR3 protein: CASTPPKGHGYTF; CDR3 DNA: TGTGCCAGCACCCCCCCGAAGGGTCATGGCTACACCTTC
V gene: TRBV25-1; clone size: NA; D gene: NA; J gene: TRBJ2-1; CDR3 protein: CASSEWKGVENEQFF; CDR3 DNA: TGTGCCAGCAGTGAATGGAAGGGAGTGGAGAATGAGCAGTTCTTC
V gene: TRBV6-5; clone size: NA; D gene: NA; J gene: TRBJ1-1; CDR3 protein: CASTPGSTLLTEAFF; CDR3 DNA: TGTGCCAGCACCCCAGGTTCCACTCTTCTCACTGAAGCTTTCTTT
V gene: TRBV5-1; clone size: NA; D gene: TRBD1; J gene: TRBJ2-5; CDR3 protein: CASSRQGAVGETQYF; CDR3 DNA: TGCGCCAGCAGCAGACAGGGGGCAGTAGGAGAGACCCAGTACTTC
V gene: TRBV19; clone size: NA; D gene: TRBD1; J gene: TRBJ1-5; CDR3 protein: CASSPVIGTGSNQPQHF; CDR3 DNA: TGTGCCAGTAGTCCAGTCATAGGGACAGGTTCTAATCAGCCCCAGCATTTT
V gene: TRBV9; clone size: NA; D gene: TRBD2; J gene: TRBJ2-1; CDR3 protein: CASSVGSGGHNEQFF; CDR3 DNA: TGTGCCAGCAGCGTAGGAAGCGGGGGACACAATGAGCAGTTCTTC
V gene: TRBV28; clone size: NA; D gene: TRBD2; J gene: TRBJ2-7; CDR3 protein: CASTQLAKPYEQYF; CDR3 DNA: TGTGCCAGCACCCAACTAGCGAAACCCTACGAGCAGTACTTC
V gene: TRBV4-1; clone size: once; D gene: NA; J gene: TRBJ1-1; CDR3 protein: CASSQVFSGLVGEAFF; CDR3 DNA: TGCGCCAGCAGCCAAGTTTTTTCAGGGTTGGTGGGTGAAGCTTTCTTT
V gene: TRBV6-4; clone size: NA; D gene: NA; J gene: TRBJ2-3; CDR3 protein: CASSDSTDTQYF; CDR3 DNA: TGTGCCAGCAGTGACTCTACAGATACGCAGTATTTT
V gene: TRBV11-2; clone size: NA; D gene: NA; J gene: TRBJ2-6; CDR3 protein: CASSSQGPNYPGANVLTF; CDR3 DNA: TGTGCCAGCAGCTCTCAGGGACCGAATTACCCTGGGGCCAACGTCCTGACTTTC
V gene: TRBV11-3; clone size: once; D gene: NA; J gene: TRBJ1-2; CDR3 protein: CASSSNGYGYTF; CDR3 DNA: TGTGCCAGCAGCAGCAACGGCTATGGCTACACCTTC
V gene: TRBV7-9; clone size: NA; D gene: NA; J gene: TRBJ1-4; CDR3 protein: CASSLPHLGEKLFF; CDR3 DNA: TGTGCCAGCAGCTTACCACACTTAGGAGAAAAACTGTTTTTT
V gene: TRBV14; clone size: NA; D gene: NA; J gene: TRBJ2-7; CDR3 protein: CASSFGLGGSYEQYF; CDR3 DNA: TGTGCCAGCAGCTTCGGGCTCGGGGGCTCCTACGAGCAGTACTTC
V gene: TRBV7-9; clone size: NA; D gene: TRBD1; J gene: TRBJ1-2; CDR3 protein: CASSLGQGGLGGYTF; CDR3 DNA: TGTGCCAGCAGCTTAGGGCAGGGGGGTCTGGGCGGCTACACCTTC
V gene: TRBV25-1; clone size: few; D gene: TRBD1; J gene: TRBJ2-7; CDR3 protein: CASRRTGGPYEQYF; CDR3 DNA: TGTGCCAGCAGAAGGACAGGGGGTCCCTACGAGCAGTACTTC
V gene: TRBV3-1/TRBV3-2; clone size: NA; D gene: NA; J gene: TRBJ2-2; CDR3 protein: CASSLVPTGITGELFF; CDR3 DNA: TGTGCCAGCAGCCTCGTCCCCACAGGGATCACCGGGGAGCTGTTTTTT